Following are 24 T cell receptor beta chains from one sample sequenced in a study of Tregs in tolerant kidney transplant recipients. Here immunoSEQ multiplex PCR was the method, and the copy in TCRdb shows in-frame clones only, minus some. This table holds some 110,000 clones, roughly 92% found once. Sequencing used CD4+ T cells from blood. The receptors derive from a human donor in good health.

The J gene is TRBJ2-3, the V gene TRBV5-1; 7 bases agree with TRBD2. V trimming: 9 bases; J trimming: 0 bases; junction bases outside the gene matches: 7. Germline values: CDR1 SGHRS, CDR2 YFSETQ. CDR3 length: 14 residues. The CDR3 sequence is CATQAGDSTDTQYF. As DNA, the CDR3 is TGCGCCACCCAGGCGGGGGATAGCACAGATACGCAGTATTTT.

The CDR3 is CASSVGGSSNQPQHF. The CDR3 DNA reads TGTGCCAGCAGTGTAGGGGGCAGTAGCAATCAGCCCCAGCATTTT. The chain uses TRBV6-1 and TRBJ1-5; 7 bases map to TRBD1. Germline CDR1 reads MNHNS; CDR2 reads SASEGT. This CDR3 spans 15 amino acids. V lost 4 bases, J lost 0 bases, and 3 bases stayed unmatched.

The rearrangement links TRBV18 to TRBJ1-1; D is perhaps TRBD1 (5 bases). CDR3 length: 13 amino acids. Germline-derived CDR1 and CDR2 are KGHSH and LQKENI. The germline V and J ends were trimmed by 3 bases and 1 base, with 6 bases remaining between them. CDR3 sequence: CASSPGTNTEAFF. As DNA, the CDR3 is TGTGCCAGCTCACCCGGGACGAACACTGAAGCTTTCTTT. Supplemented by reference TRBV18 and TRBJ1-1, the full variable domain reads NAGVMQNPRHLVRRRGQEARLRCSPMKGHSHVYWYRQLPEEGLKFMVYLQKENIIDESGMPKERFSAEFPKEGPSILRIQQVVRGDSAAYFCASSPGTNTEAFFGQGTRLTVV.

J is TRBJ2-7 and V is TRBV5-4; TRBD1 matches at 7 bases. The ends lost 4 bases at V and 5 bases at J; junction bases unmatched: 6. CDR3 length: 13 amino acids. In germline, CDR1 is SGHNT, CDR2 YYREEE (reference sequence). The CDR3 is CASSPGTADEQYF. The CDR3 region has the DNA TGTGCCAGCAGCCCCGGGACAGCGGACGAGCAGTACTTC.

J is TRBJ1-1 and V is TRBV4-2, with TRBD1 identical over 8 bases. J lost 4 bases, V lost 0 bases, and 13 bases had no gene match. The germline gives CDR1 LGHNA, CDR2 YNFKEQ. This CDR3 region has 18 residues. In DNA form, the CDR3 reads TGTGCCAGCAGCCAAGATTTGGGGCAGGGGGCTCGGGTCACTGAAGCTTTCTTT. Its protein is CASSQDLGQGARVTEAFF.

The CDR3 bases are TGTGCCAGCAGCCCTCACCCCAGGGCGCGAGGGGCCGGGGAGCTGTTTTTT. This gives the protein CASSPHPRARGAGELFF. The chain links TRBV13 to TRBJ2-2; D may match TRBD1 or TRBD2 (5 bases each). Germline V gives CDR1 PRHDT, CDR2 FYEKMQ (reference sequence). V lost 5 bases and J 6 bases, leaving 22 bases between the germline ends. This CDR3 contains 17 residues.

The rearrangement links TRBV10-3 to TRBJ1-5, with 7 bases that match TRBD1. The CDR3 loop spans 14 amino acids. The germline V gene encodes CDR1 ENHRY and CDR2 SYGVKD. The junction had 7 bases not matched to a gene; V was cut back by 3 bases and J by 8 bases. The CDR3 protein is CAISDQGGREPQHF. Here the CDR3 DNA reads TGTGCCATCAGTGATCAGGGGGGAAGGGAGCCCCAGCATTTT.

V gene TRBV5-1 combines with J gene TRBJ1-1; TRBD1 agrees at 7 bases. The CDR3 is 15 amino acids. With V trimmed by 2 bases and J by 3 bases, 7 bases remained unmatched. The germline CDR1 and CDR2 sequences are SGHRS and YFSETQ. The CDR3 here is CASSLGGRGDTEAFF. CDR3 DNA: TGCGCCAGCAGCTTAGGGGGCCGCGGGGACACTGAAGCTTTCTTT.

The gene calls are TRBV2 and TRBJ2-5; 9 positions agree with TRBD1. CDR1 and CDR2 from the germline V gene are SNHLY and FYNNEI. V lost 6 bases, J lost 2 bases, and 4 bases stayed unmatched. The CDR3 consists of 14 residues. The CDR3 protein is CASRPGTGQETQYF. CDR3 nucleotide sequence: TGTGCCAGCAGGCCCGGGACAGGGCAAGAGACCCAGTACTTC.

The genes are TRBV9 and TRBJ2-7, with D possibly TRBD1 on 6 matching bases. V gave up 2 bases and J gave up 6 bases, with 15 bases separating them. CDR1 is SGDLS, CDR2 YYNGEE, per germline. There are 14 residues in the CDR3. DNA for the CDR3: TGTGCCAGCAGCGTGGACAGTCGTACGGTCGAGCAGTACTTC. Its translation is CASSVDSRTVEQYF. The whole variable domain, remainder taken from reference TRBV9 and TRBJ2-7, is DSGVTQTPKHLITATGQRVTLRCSPRSGDLSVYWYQQSLDQGLQFLIQYYNGEERAKGNILERFSAQQFPDLHSELNLSSLELGDSALYFCASSVDSRTVEQYFGPGTRLTVT.

The V gene is TRBV5-1, the J gene TRBJ2-7, with D perhaps being TRBD1 or TRBD2 (5 bases each). The CDR3 sequence is 14 residues long. Germline CDR1 is SGHRS and CDR2 is YFSETQ. The V end lost 4 bases, the J end lost 0 bases, and 11 bases lay between the germline ends. CDR3 nucleotide sequence: TGCGCCAGCAGCACCGGGACCCCCTCCTACGAGCAGTACTTC. Its protein product is CASSTGTPSYEQYF.

The chain carries TRBV19 and TRBJ1-3; D unclear. The CDR3 sequence is 14 residues long. Trimming removed 3 bases at V and 0 bases at J, with 6 bases between. The germline CDR1 and CDR2 sequences are LNHDA and SQIVND (reference sequence). Here the CDR3 DNA reads TGTGCCAGTAGTATCCGGAACTCTGGAAACACCATATATTTT. Its protein is CASSIRNSGNTIYF.

V gene TRBV7-2 combines with J gene TRBJ2-5, with a weak D call TRBD1 (6 bases). The CDR3 consists of 15 residues. V lost 1 base to trimming and J lost 4 bases, with 13 bases between them. CDR1 is SGHTA and CDR2 is FQGNSA in the germline V gene. CDR3 coding DNA: TGTGCCAGCAGCTTAGGCGGGCAGGGGAGAGAGACCCAGTACTTC. It yields the protein CASSLGGQGRETQYF.

This rearrangement joins TRBV11-3 to TRBJ2-1, with 14 positions matching TRBD2. This CDR3 contains 16 residues. Looked up from germline, CDR1 is SGHNT and CDR2 is YENEEA. Losses at the gene ends were 5 bases for V and 10 bases for J; bases not matched to a gene: 10. CDR3 amino acids: CASSPRLAGGVGEQFF. In DNA, the CDR3 is TGTGCCAGCAGCCCCCGACTAGCGGGAGGGGTCGGCGAGCAGTTCTTC.

V is TRBV5-1 and J is TRBJ2-1, with 11 bases fitting TRBD2. The V gene's germline CDR1 is SGHRS and CDR2 YFSETQ. The CDR3 extends over 17 amino acids. V shed 0 bases and J 7 bases; nucleotides not matched to a gene: 9. The CDR3 sequence is CASSLAGTSGGRNEQFF. CDR3 bases: TGCGCCAGCAGCTTGGCCGGGACTAGCGGAGGACGGAATGAGCAGTTCTTC. Drawing the rest from reference TRBV5-1 and TRBJ2-1, the complete variable domain is KAGVTQTPRYLIKTRGQQVTLSCSPISGHRSVSWYQQTPGQGLQFLFEYFSETQRNKGNFPGRFSGRQFSNSRSEMNVSTLELGDSALYLCASSLAGTSGGRNEQFFGPGTRLTVL.

This clone was recorded only once. The chain combines TRBV5-6 with TRBJ1-4, with TRBD1 matching over 7 bases. Germline CDR1 and CDR2: SGHDT and YYEEEE. The CDR3 totals 14 residues. With V trimmed by 3 bases and J by 7 bases, 6 bases remained unmatched. The CDR3 is CASSSGTVGEKLFF. CDR3 coding DNA: TGTGCCAGCAGCTCCGGGACAGTAGGTGAAAAACTGTTTTTT.

This clone was picked up a small number of times. This chain connects TRBV5-1 to TRBJ1-6; D uncertain. Germline loops: CDR1 SGHRS, CDR2 YFSETQ. The CDR3 spans 14 residues. V lost 3 bases, J lost 9 bases, and 13 bases lay in between. In DNA, the CDR3 is TGCGCCAGCAGCTCGGACGCGGTTAGTTCACCCCTCCACTTT. Translated: CASSSDAVSSPLHF. Full variable domain (rest looked up from reference TRBV5-1 and TRBJ1-6): KAGVTQTPRYLIKTRGQQVTLSCSPISGHRSVSWYQQTPGQGLQFLFEYFSETQRNKGNFPGRFSGRQFSNSRSEMNVSTLELGDSALYLCASSSDAVSSPLHFGNGTRLTVT.

This chain uses TRBV10-3 with TRBJ2-1, with TRBD2 matching 14 bases. CDR3 size: 16 residues. The J segment lost 6 bases and the V segment lost 0 bases, leaving 1 base of the junction unmatched. Germline CDR1 is ENHRY and CDR2 is SYGVKD. The CDR3 bases are TGTGCCATCAGTGAGTCCGGGACTAGCGGGGGCAATGAGCAGTTCTTC. This gives the protein CAISESGTSGGNEQFF.

V gene TRBV19 combines with J gene TRBJ2-1, with D possibly matching TRBD2 (6 bases). Trimming left V 4 bases short and J 9 bases short, with 22 bases between. This CDR3 spans 16 amino acids. From germline, CDR1 is LNHDA and CDR2 SQIVND (reference sequence). The CDR3 DNA reads TGTGCCAGTAGTACCTTGGGCGGGCGCCTGGAGGGTGAGCAGTTCTTC. Translation gives CASSTLGGRLEGEQFF.

This chain joins TRBV7-2 and TRBJ2-7, with 11 bases that match TRBD2. This CDR3 is built from 15 residues. The germline CDR1 and CDR2 sequences are SGHTA and FQGNSA. V trimming: 5 bases; J trimming: 7 bases; junction bases outside the gene matches: 10. The CDR3: CASSQQTSGVGEQYF. The CDR3 nucleotides are TGTGCCAGCAGCCAACAGACTAGCGGGGTGGGGGAGCAGTACTTC.

The V call is TRBV5-1, the J call TRBJ2-7; TRBD2 might be the D (5 bases). The CDR3 sequence is 16 residues long. V dropped 0 bases and J dropped 1 base, with 14 bases sitting between them. Germline CDR1 reads SGHRS; CDR2 reads YFSETQ. CDR3 DNA sequence: TGCGCCAGCAGCTTGGGCCAGGACCGAGGGTCCTACGAGCAGTACTTC. This sequence encodes CASSLGQDRGSYEQYF.

A few counts support this clone. This chain connects TRBV5-1 to TRBJ1-5; no clear D gene. This CDR3 has 14 amino acids. CDR1 is SGHRS, CDR2 YFSETQ, per germline. V shed 1 base and J shed 3 bases, with 8 bases lying between them. The CDR3 DNA follows: TGCGCCAGCAGCTTGAACGGAAACAATCAGCCCCAGCATTTT. Translating gives CASSLNGNNQPQHF.

This clone was detected only a few times. The chain uses TRBV6-5 and TRBJ2-7, with D tentatively TRBD1 (5 bases). Germline CDR1 is MNHEY and CDR2 is SVGAGI. V was trimmed by 5 bases and J by 4 bases, leaving 15 bases between them. CDR3 length: 14 amino acids. The CDR3 spells CASSRQPSSYEQYF. For the CDR3, the DNA is TGTGCCAGCAGTAGACAGCCATCCTCATACGAGCAGTACTTC.

This chain connects TRBV4-1 to TRBJ1-4; D remains unclear. V lost 0 bases and J lost 8, with 16 bases in between. CDR1 and CDR2 (germline): MGHRA, YSYEKL. The CDR3 loop spans 16 amino acids. The CDR3 sequence is CASSQESHLRGEKLFF. CDR3 in DNA: TGCGCCAGCAGCCAAGAATCGCACCTTAGAGGGGAAAAACTGTTTTTT.